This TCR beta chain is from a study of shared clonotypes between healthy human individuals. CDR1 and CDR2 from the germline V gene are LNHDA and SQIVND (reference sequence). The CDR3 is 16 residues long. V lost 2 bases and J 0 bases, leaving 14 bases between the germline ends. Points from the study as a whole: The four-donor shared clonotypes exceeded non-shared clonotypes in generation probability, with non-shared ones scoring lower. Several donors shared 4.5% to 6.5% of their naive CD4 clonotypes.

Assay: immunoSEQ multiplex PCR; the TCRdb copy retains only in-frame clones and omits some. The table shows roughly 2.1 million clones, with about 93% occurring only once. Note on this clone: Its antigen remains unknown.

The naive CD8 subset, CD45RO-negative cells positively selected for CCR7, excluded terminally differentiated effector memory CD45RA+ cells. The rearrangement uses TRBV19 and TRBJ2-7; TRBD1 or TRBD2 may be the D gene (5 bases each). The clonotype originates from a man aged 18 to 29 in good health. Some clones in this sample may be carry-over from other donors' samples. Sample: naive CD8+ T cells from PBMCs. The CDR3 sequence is CASSITGTASSYEQYF. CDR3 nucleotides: TGTGCCAGTAGTATAACCGGGACGGCGAGCTCCTACGAGCAGTACTTC. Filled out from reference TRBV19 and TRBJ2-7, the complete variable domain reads DGGITQSPKYLFRKEGQNVTLSCEQNLNHDAMYWYRQDPGQGLRLIYYSQIVNDFQKGDIAEGYSVSREKKESFPLTVTSAQKNPTAFYLCASSITGTASSYEQYFGPGTRLTVT.